The clone carrying this T cell receptor beta chain was seen once. Different DNA sequences within this sample yield the same CDR3. The data originate from a study of blood T cell repertoires in COVID-19. Per the germline V gene, CDR1 is LGHDT and CDR2 is YNNKEL (reference sequence). The CDR3 length is 13 residues. The V and J ends lost 1 base and 4 bases respectively, with 7 bases between them. Under the authors' procedure: Estimation of nucleated cell counts was performed using reference gene primer amplification. Repertoires were generated with immunoSEQ multiplex PCR, while TCRdb's copy carries only in-frame clones and drops some. The V and J calls and clone size were taken over from that table, and D and trimming were inferred from the DNA. The profile covers 150,000 or so clones, with about nine tenths appearing a single time and approximately 3.7% taken by the ten largest.

The sequencing input was PBMCs or T cells enriched from blood (not recorded which). The receptor comes from a woman in her forties who had been exposed to COVID-19. The V and J genes are TRBV3-1 (or the pseudogene TRBV3-2) and TRBJ2-5; D perhaps matches TRBD1 (5 bases). The CDR3 DNA reads as TGTGCCAGCAGCCAAGCAGGGCGAGAGACCCAGTACTTC. The encoded protein is CASSQAGRETQYF.